These 32 T cell receptor beta chains share one sample of origin, sequenced in a study of vaccination and CD4 T cells after COVID-19. Described time point: late sampling 161 to 241 days after vaccination in three convalescent patients. TCRdb used MiXCR to reprocess the PCR reads, holding one entry per CDR3 protein. Here the sample spans some 28,000 distinct CDR3 sequences, approximately 49% being singletons. This specimen was CD4+ T cells from blood, taken about 7 months after SARS-CoV-2 vaccination. These receptors all come from a human donor who had recovered from COVID-19.

The J gene is TRBJ2-5, the V gene TRBV19; 10 bases fit TRBD1. Germline CDR1 and CDR2: LNHDA and SQIVND (reference sequence). The V gene end was trimmed by 3 bases and the J gene end by 4 bases; junction bases not matched to a gene: 5. This CDR3 contains 15 residues. CDR3 in amino acids: CASSITGTGVETQYF. In DNA, the CDR3 is TGTGCCAGTAGTATCACCGGGACAGGGGTAGAGACCCAGTACTTC.

This clonotype was observed a handful of times. V is TRBV7-8 and J is TRBJ2-3, with D unresolved. The CDR3 runs to 14 residues. Trimming took 0 bases from V and 1 from J, leaving 5 bases between them. Per the germline V gene, CDR1 is SGHVS and CDR2 is FQNEAQ. DNA of the CDR3: TGTGCCAGCAGCTTAGCGCCAGGCACAGATACGCAGTATTTT. Amino acids: CASSLAPGTDTQYF. Using reference TRBV7-8 and TRBJ2-3 for the parts outside the CDR3, the full variable domain is GAGVSQSPRYKVAKRGQDVALRCDPISGHVSLFWYQQALGQGPEFLTYFQNEAQLDKSGLPSDRFFAERPEGSVSTLKIQRTQQEDSAVYLCASSLAPGTDTQYFGPGTRLTVL.

The chain recombines TRBV6-5 with TRBJ1-3; no definite D call. CDR1 MNHEY and CDR2 SVGAGI come from the germline V gene. The V gene lost 4 bases and the J gene lost 0 bases, with 10 bases spanning the gap. The CDR3 covers 15 residues. The CDR3 spells CASSSLDLSGNTIYF. In DNA, the CDR3 is TGTGCCAGCAGTTCTCTGGACCTCTCTGGAAACACCATATATTTT.

This clonotype is medium-sized (0.01 to 0.1%) within its sample. The chain is built from TRBV7-8 and TRBJ2-7; 11 bases match TRBD1. V lost 3 bases and J lost 7; bases outside the gene matches: 5. Germline CDR1 SGHVS, CDR2 FQNEAQ. The CDR3 has 14 amino acids. The CDR3 DNA is TGTGCCAGCAGCTTGGGACAGGGGGGGGCGGAGCAGTACTTC. Translation gives CASSLGQGGAEQYF.

This clonotype turned up a few times. The chain joins TRBV27 to TRBJ2-7, with 9 positions matching TRBD2. This CDR3 spans 16 amino acids. Germline CDR1 reads MNHEY; CDR2 reads SMNVEV (reference sequence). The J segment lost 5 bases and the V segment lost 4 bases, leaving 12 bases of the junction unmatched. CDR3 nucleotide sequence: TGTGCCAGCAGTTCTGGGACTAGCTATATGTTGGACGAGCAGTACTTC. Its protein is CASSSGTSYMLDEQYF.

The chain uses TRBV6-1 and TRBJ2-2; D is perhaps TRBD2 (5 bases). V lost 7 bases, J lost 9 bases, and 27 bases lay in between. CDR1 MNHNS and CDR2 SASEGT come from the germline V gene. The CDR3 is made up of 17 amino acids. The CDR3, as DNA: TGTGCCAGCACCTACGCCAGTGTTGAGGGTAGTGTCTGGGAGCTGTTTTTT. Encoded protein: CASTYASVEGSVWELFF.

The table lists this clonotype with a count of one. The rearrangement joins TRBV30 to TRBJ1-2; D gene unclear. The CDR3 consists of 14 residues. V was clipped by 0 bases and J by 4 bases, with 12 bases between them. Germline CDR1 and CDR2: GTSNPN and SVGIG (reference sequence). CDR3 coding DNA: TGTGCCTGGAGTGTAGTGGCAGGCCCCTATGGCTACACCTTC. Protein product: CAWSVVAGPYGYTF.

The rearrangement uses TRBV7-8 and TRBJ1-1; possible D gene TRBD1, 6 bases. V was pared by 5 bases and J by 1 base, with 8 bases between. The germline V gene has CDR1 SGHVS and CDR2 FQNEAQ. CDR3 length: 13 residues. The DNA of the CDR3 is TGTGCCAGCAGCAGGGGGAGGAACACTGAAGCTTTCTTT. Residues: CASSRGRNTEAFF.

This chain joins TRBV28 and TRBJ1-5; unclear D gene. The CDR3 contains 13 residues. Per the germline V gene, CDR1 is MDHEN and CDR2 is SYDVKM. The V gene lost 3 bases and the J gene lost 5 bases, with 8 bases spanning the gap. CDR3 DNA sequence: TGTGCCAGCAGTTTGGGCGTACATCAGCCCCAGCATTTT. As protein: CASSLGVHQPQHF.

The chain joins TRBV6-1 to TRBJ1-6; D is unclear. Trimming removed 6 bases from V and 8 bases from J, with 17 bases in between. CDR1 MNHNS and CDR2 SASEGT come from the germline V gene. The CDR3 is made up of 15 amino acids. CDR3 protein: CASRNRWGGDSPLHF. The DNA for the CDR3 is TGTGCCAGCAGAAACCGTTGGGGTGGCGATTCACCCCTCCACTTT.

Only a few counts were recorded for this clonotype. This chain links TRBV27 with TRBJ2-1; 15 bases are shared with TRBD2. CDR3 size: 16 residues. With 7 bases clipped from V and 4 bases from J, the junction kept 5 bases outside the gene matches. Germline-derived CDR1 and CDR2 are MNHEY and SMNVEV (reference sequence). CDR3 nucleotides: TGTGCCAGCATCGATGGGACTAGCGGGAGGTACAATGAGCAGTTCTTC. Residues: CASIDGTSGRYNEQFF.

In its sample, this clonotype was seen once. The chain employs TRBV11-1 and TRBJ2-1; D gene uncertain. The germline CDR1 and CDR2 sequences are SGHAT and FQDESV (reference sequence). The length of the CDR3 is 15 residues. Trimming stripped 5 bases from V and 0 bases from J, with 11 bases between. CDR3 coding DNA: TGTGCCAGCAGCCGACAAACCAGCTCCTACAATGAGCAGTTCTTC. It specifies CASSRQTSSYNEQFF.

This clonotype appeared a few times. J is TRBJ1-1 and V is TRBV20-1; D gene ambiguous. Trimming removed 4 bases from V and 8 bases from J, with 17 bases in between. The CDR3 is 13 amino acids. CDR1 and CDR2 (germline): DFQATT, SNEGSKA (reference sequence). This chain's CDR3 is CSATQAAGREAFF. CDR3 sequence (DNA): TGCAGTGCTACCCAGGCAGCGGGCAGAGAAGCTTTCTTT.

This clonotype was seen only a few times. The chain joins TRBV27 to TRBJ2-1; TRBD1 agrees at 8 bases. CDR3 length: 14 residues. Trimming at V came to 2 bases and at J to 4 bases, leaving 1 base not matched to a gene. The germline V gene encodes CDR1 MNHEY and CDR2 SMNVEV (reference sequence). The CDR3 protein is CASSLQGAYNEQFF. DNA for the CDR3: TGTGCCAGCAGTTTACAGGGGGCTTACAATGAGCAGTTCTTC.

The rearrangement joins TRBV27 to TRBJ2-2, with D unresolved. The ends were cut back, 3 bases at V and 4 bases at J, with 9 bases in the middle. The CDR3 runs to 14 residues. Germline assignment: CDR1 MNHEY and CDR2 SMNVEV (reference sequence). CDR3 residues: CASSFLLATGELFF. DNA for the CDR3: TGTGCCAGCAGTTTTCTACTGGCCACCGGGGAGCTGTTTTTT.

This clonotype turned up a few times. This chain joins TRBV20-1 and TRBJ2-5; TRBD2 aligns across 15 bases. J gave up 5 bases and V 4 bases, and 8 bases lay outside the gene matches. CDR3 size: 16 residues. Per the germline V gene, CDR1 is DFQATT and CDR2 is SNEGSKA (reference sequence). CDR3 nucleotides: TGCAGTGCTACAGGACTAGCGGGAGGGCCTTGGGAGACCCAGTACTTC. Translated, it gives CSATGLAGGPWETQYF.

CDR3 DNA sequence: TGCGCCAGCAGTGAAGTCCGGGGCTACGAGCAGTACTTC. It specifies CASSEVRGYEQYF. The V gene is TRBV10-2, the J gene TRBJ2-7; D possibly corresponds to TRBD2 (5 bases). CDR3 length equals 13 residues. The germline V gene has CDR1 WSHSY and CDR2 SAAADI. V gave up 3 bases and J gave up 3 bases, with 9 bases separating them.

This sequence joins TRBV20-1 and TRBJ2-2; possibly TRBD2 for D (6 bases). The CDR3 runs 14 residues. Germline assignment: CDR1 DFQATT and CDR2 SNEGSKA (reference sequence). V was clipped by 5 bases and J by 5 bases, with 15 bases between them. The CDR3 protein is CSARTGTGTGELFF. DNA of the CDR3: TGCAGTGCTCGCACCGGGACTGGAACCGGGGAGCTGTTTTTT.

This clonotype was observed a handful of times. The V gene is TRBV20-1, the J gene TRBJ2-2, with TRBD2 matching over 8 bases. With V trimmed by 0 bases and J by 0 bases, 3 bases remained unmatched. The CDR3 length is 16 residues. Germline assignment: CDR1 DFQATT and CDR2 SNEGSKA (reference sequence). Here the CDR3 reads CSARDIAGSNTGELFF. In nucleotides, the CDR3 is TGCAGTGCTAGAGATATAGCGGGGTCGAACACCGGGGAGCTGTTTTTT.

This chain joins TRBV6-1 and TRBJ1-1; 9 bases fit TRBD1. Trimming cost V 7 bases and J 4 bases; bases outside gene matches: 10. Looked up from germline, CDR1 is MNHNS and CDR2 is SASEGT. CDR3 size: 15 residues. The CDR3 loop reads CASNGQGFRSTEAFF. The CDR3 bases are TGTGCCAGCAATGGACAGGGGTTTAGGAGCACTGAAGCTTTCTTT.

The genes are TRBV24-1 and TRBJ2-5; D is possibly TRBD2 (5 bases). The CDR3 has 15 amino acids. V was pared by 5 bases and J by 4 bases, with 16 bases between. Looked up from germline, CDR1 is KGHDR and CDR2 is SFDVKD. This chain's CDR3 is CATSGSVWAGETQYF. CDR3 nucleotide sequence: TGTGCCACCAGTGGTTCGGTCTGGGCGGGAGAGACCCAGTACTTC.

V and J are TRBV7-9 and TRBJ2-3, with 11 bases lining up with TRBD2. The CDR3 spans 20 residues. Per the germline V gene, CDR1 is SEHNR and CDR2 is FQNEAQ (reference sequence). J gave up 5 bases and V 0 bases, and 16 bases lay outside the gene matches. CDR3 region: CASSLAAGWWLAGGRDTQYF. CDR3 DNA: TGTGCCAGCAGCTTAGCGGCAGGGTGGTGGCTAGCGGGAGGCCGAGATACGCAGTATTTT.

The chain carries TRBV2 and TRBJ2-1; D gene uncertain. This CDR3 is 13 amino acids long. Deletions cut 6 bases from V and 8 bases from J, with 14 bases between. Germline CDR1 and CDR2: SNHLY and FYNNEI. The CDR3 DNA reads as TGTGCCAGCAGGGCCGCGGCTGGGGATGAGCAGTTCTTC. Protein: CASRAAAGDEQFF. The full variable domain, with the rest looked up from reference TRBV2 and TRBJ2-1, is EPEVTQTPSHQVTQMGQEVILRCVPISNHLYFYWYRQILGQKVEFLVSFYNNEISEKSEIFDDQFSVERPDGSNFTLKIRSTKLEDSAMYFCASRAAAGDEQFFGPGTRLTVL.

This chain connects TRBV30 to TRBJ2-3; D might be TRBD2 (6 bases). There are 12 residues in the CDR3. Germline loops: CDR1 GTSNPN, CDR2 SVGIG (reference sequence). The germline V and J ends were trimmed by 3 bases and 4 bases, with 8 bases remaining between them. CDR3: CAWREGADTQYF. The CDR3 bases are TGTGCCTGGAGGGAGGGAGCAGATACGCAGTATTTT.

This chain joins TRBV6-1 and TRBJ2-1; D possibly matches TRBD1 or TRBD2 (6 bases each). Germline lookup yields CDR1 MNHNS and CDR2 SASEGT. Trimming cost V 5 bases and J 16 bases, with 18 bases left between them. This CDR3 is 12 amino acids long. Written as DNA, the CDR3 is TGTGCCAGCAGTCCTTCAAACAGGGAGGAATTCTTC. Translation: CASSPSNREEFF.

This chain uses TRBV28 with TRBJ2-7; a possible D gene is TRBD2 (5 bases). Trimming cost V 6 bases and J 7 bases, with 28 bases left between them. CDR1 MDHEN and CDR2 SYDVKM come from the germline V gene. The CDR3 loop spans 17 amino acids. The CDR3 sequence: CASRHMAAVATRGEQYF. DNA of the CDR3: TGTGCCAGCAGACACATGGCCGCCGTGGCTACGCGAGGGGAGCAGTACTTC.

Only a few counts were recorded for this clonotype. V is TRBV7-2 and J is TRBJ1-2; D not resolved. The CDR3 sequence is 15 residues long. In germline, CDR1 is SGHTA, CDR2 FQGNSA. Trimming shortened V by 0 bases and J by 0 bases, and 8 bases separated the two germline ends. Here the CDR3 reads CASSLAAVTNYGYTF. CDR3 sequence (DNA): TGTGCCAGCAGCTTAGCGGCAGTGACTAACTATGGCTACACCTTC.

This rearrangement joins TRBV7-9 to TRBJ2-7; TRBD2 agrees at 14 bases. The V and J ends lost 3 bases and 7 bases, in that order; junction bases with no gene match: 5. This CDR3 spans 15 amino acids. The germline CDR1 and CDR2 sequences are SEHNR and FQNEAQ (reference sequence). CDR3 sequence reads: CASSLGLAGVGEQYF. CDR3 bases: TGTGCCAGCAGCTTGGGACTAGCGGGAGTGGGGGAGCAGTACTTC.

Only a few counts were recorded for this clonotype. This chain connects TRBV2 to TRBJ1-2; 7 bases are shared with TRBD1. The CDR3 has 12 residues. V trimming: 6 bases; J trimming: 4 bases; junction bases outside the gene matches: 2. Germline loops: CDR1 SNHLY, CDR2 FYNNEI. The DNA of the CDR3 is TGTGCCAGCAGAGGGGACAGCTATGGCTACACCTTC. This translates into CASRGDSYGYTF.

This clonotype has just a few counts. V gene TRBV19 combines with J gene TRBJ1-5; D uncertain. This CDR3 is 13 amino acids long. V was trimmed by 4 bases and J by 2 bases, leaving 6 bases between them. Germline V lookup: CDR1 LNHDA, CDR2 SQIVND (reference sequence). CDR3 sequence (DNA): TGTGCCAGTAGTAATTTAGGCAATCAGCCCCAGCATTTT. Its translation is CASSNLGNQPQHF.

This sequence joins TRBV5-4 and TRBJ2-6; D unresolved. This CDR3 comprises 14 residues. Trimming took 4 bases from V and 0 from J, leaving 5 bases between them. The germline CDR1 and CDR2 sequences are SGHNT and YYREEE (reference sequence). The CDR3 coding sequence is TGTGCCAGCAGCCCAGCCTCTGGGGCCAACGTCCTGACTTTC. Amino acids: CASSPASGANVLTF.

The CDR3 coding sequence is TGTGCCAGCAGTTACTCTGCTAGCGGGAGATTGGCAGATACGCAGTATTTT. It is translated as CASSYSASGRLADTQYF. The rearrangement joins TRBV6-5 to TRBJ2-3; 10 nucleotides match TRBD2. The CDR3 totals 17 residues. Unmatched junction bases numbered 7, after V lost 0 bases and J lost 4 bases. Germline loops: CDR1 MNHEY, CDR2 SVGAGI.